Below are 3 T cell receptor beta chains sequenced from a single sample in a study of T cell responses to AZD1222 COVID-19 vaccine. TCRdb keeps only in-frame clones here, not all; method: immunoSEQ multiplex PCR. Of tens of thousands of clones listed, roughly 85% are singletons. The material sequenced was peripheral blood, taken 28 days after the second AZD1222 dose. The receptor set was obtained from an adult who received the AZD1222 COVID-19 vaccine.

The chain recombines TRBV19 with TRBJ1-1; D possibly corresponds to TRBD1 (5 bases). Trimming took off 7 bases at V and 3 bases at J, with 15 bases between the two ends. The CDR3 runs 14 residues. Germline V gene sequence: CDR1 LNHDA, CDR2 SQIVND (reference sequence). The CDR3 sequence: CASNDVRDHTEAFF. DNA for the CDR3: TGTGCCAGTAACGATGTGCGGGACCACACTGAAGCTTTCTTT. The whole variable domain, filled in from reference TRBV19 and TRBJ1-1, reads DGGITQSPKYLFRKEGQNVTLSCEQNLNHDAMYWYRQDPGQGLRLIYYSQIVNDFQKGDIAEGYSVSREKKESFPLTVTSAQKNPTAFYLCASNDVRDHTEAFFGQGTRLTVV.

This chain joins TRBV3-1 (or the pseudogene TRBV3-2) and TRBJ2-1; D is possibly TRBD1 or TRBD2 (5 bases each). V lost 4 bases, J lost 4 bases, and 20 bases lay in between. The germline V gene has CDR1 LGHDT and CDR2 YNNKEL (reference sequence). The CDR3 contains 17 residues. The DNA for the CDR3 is TGTGCCAGCAGCCGTTGGTGGTTGGGACGGATATACAATGAGCAGTTCTTC. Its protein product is CASSRWWLGRIYNEQFF.

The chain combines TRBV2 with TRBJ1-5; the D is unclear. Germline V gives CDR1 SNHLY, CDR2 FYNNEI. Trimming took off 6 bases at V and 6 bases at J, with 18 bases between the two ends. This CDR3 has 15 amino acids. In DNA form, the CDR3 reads TGTGCCAGCAGGAGGGAGTCAGCGGGAAGTCAGCCCCAGCATTTT. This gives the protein CASRRESAGSQPQHF.